The 4 T cell receptor beta chains given below trace back to one sample, sequenced in a study of OX40 agonist ivuxolimab in advanced cancers. The data were produced by immunoSEQ multiplex PCR, yet TCRdb's version contains in-frame clones alone and is incomplete. Among fewer than 100,000 clones listed, roughly nine tenths were seen once. The input for sequencing was CD4+ or CD8+ T cells sorted from blood, taken in a trial of the OX40 agonist ivuxolimab. These TCRs come from an adult with an advanced solid tumor such as melanoma, head and neck, liver or kidney cancer.

This clone was counted between two and nine times. This sequence joins TRBV7-2 and TRBJ2-5; D unclear. The CDR3 runs 12 residues. The ends were cut back, 4 bases at V and 5 bases at J, with 8 bases in the middle. Looked up from germline, CDR1 is SGHTA and CDR2 is FQGNSA. CDR3 nucleotides: TGTGCCAGCAGCTGGGGTCCGGAGACCCAGTACTTC. Amino acid sequence: CASSWGPETQYF.

The chain combines TRBV7-8 with TRBJ2-7, with 11 bases lining up with TRBD2. Germline CDR1 SGHVS, CDR2 FQNEAQ. V shed 5 bases and J 2 bases; nucleotides not matched to a gene: 8. The CDR3 runs to 16 residues. Written as DNA, the CDR3 is TGTGCCAGCAGCCGGGATACTAGCGGGGGAACCTACGAGCAGTACTTC. Residues: CASSRDTSGGTYEQYF.

V and J are TRBV18 and TRBJ2-3; D not resolved. V dropped 5 bases and J dropped 2 bases, with 5 bases sitting between them. Germline CDR1 reads KGHSH; CDR2 reads LQKENI. The CDR3 is 12 residues long. CDR3 sequence: CASSGFTDTQYF. CDR3 nucleotides: TGTGCCAGCTCAGGGTTCACAGATACGCAGTATTTT.

The chain recombines TRBV6-4 with TRBJ2-6; 8 nucleotides match TRBD2. The junction had 3 bases not matched to a gene; V was cut back by 10 bases and J by 1 base. The CDR3 is 14 amino acids. Germline CDR1 and CDR2: MRHNA and SNTAGT. CDR3 protein: CANTGGSGANVLTF. As DNA, the CDR3 is TGTGCCAACACGGGGGGGTCTGGGGCCAACGTCCTGACTTTC.